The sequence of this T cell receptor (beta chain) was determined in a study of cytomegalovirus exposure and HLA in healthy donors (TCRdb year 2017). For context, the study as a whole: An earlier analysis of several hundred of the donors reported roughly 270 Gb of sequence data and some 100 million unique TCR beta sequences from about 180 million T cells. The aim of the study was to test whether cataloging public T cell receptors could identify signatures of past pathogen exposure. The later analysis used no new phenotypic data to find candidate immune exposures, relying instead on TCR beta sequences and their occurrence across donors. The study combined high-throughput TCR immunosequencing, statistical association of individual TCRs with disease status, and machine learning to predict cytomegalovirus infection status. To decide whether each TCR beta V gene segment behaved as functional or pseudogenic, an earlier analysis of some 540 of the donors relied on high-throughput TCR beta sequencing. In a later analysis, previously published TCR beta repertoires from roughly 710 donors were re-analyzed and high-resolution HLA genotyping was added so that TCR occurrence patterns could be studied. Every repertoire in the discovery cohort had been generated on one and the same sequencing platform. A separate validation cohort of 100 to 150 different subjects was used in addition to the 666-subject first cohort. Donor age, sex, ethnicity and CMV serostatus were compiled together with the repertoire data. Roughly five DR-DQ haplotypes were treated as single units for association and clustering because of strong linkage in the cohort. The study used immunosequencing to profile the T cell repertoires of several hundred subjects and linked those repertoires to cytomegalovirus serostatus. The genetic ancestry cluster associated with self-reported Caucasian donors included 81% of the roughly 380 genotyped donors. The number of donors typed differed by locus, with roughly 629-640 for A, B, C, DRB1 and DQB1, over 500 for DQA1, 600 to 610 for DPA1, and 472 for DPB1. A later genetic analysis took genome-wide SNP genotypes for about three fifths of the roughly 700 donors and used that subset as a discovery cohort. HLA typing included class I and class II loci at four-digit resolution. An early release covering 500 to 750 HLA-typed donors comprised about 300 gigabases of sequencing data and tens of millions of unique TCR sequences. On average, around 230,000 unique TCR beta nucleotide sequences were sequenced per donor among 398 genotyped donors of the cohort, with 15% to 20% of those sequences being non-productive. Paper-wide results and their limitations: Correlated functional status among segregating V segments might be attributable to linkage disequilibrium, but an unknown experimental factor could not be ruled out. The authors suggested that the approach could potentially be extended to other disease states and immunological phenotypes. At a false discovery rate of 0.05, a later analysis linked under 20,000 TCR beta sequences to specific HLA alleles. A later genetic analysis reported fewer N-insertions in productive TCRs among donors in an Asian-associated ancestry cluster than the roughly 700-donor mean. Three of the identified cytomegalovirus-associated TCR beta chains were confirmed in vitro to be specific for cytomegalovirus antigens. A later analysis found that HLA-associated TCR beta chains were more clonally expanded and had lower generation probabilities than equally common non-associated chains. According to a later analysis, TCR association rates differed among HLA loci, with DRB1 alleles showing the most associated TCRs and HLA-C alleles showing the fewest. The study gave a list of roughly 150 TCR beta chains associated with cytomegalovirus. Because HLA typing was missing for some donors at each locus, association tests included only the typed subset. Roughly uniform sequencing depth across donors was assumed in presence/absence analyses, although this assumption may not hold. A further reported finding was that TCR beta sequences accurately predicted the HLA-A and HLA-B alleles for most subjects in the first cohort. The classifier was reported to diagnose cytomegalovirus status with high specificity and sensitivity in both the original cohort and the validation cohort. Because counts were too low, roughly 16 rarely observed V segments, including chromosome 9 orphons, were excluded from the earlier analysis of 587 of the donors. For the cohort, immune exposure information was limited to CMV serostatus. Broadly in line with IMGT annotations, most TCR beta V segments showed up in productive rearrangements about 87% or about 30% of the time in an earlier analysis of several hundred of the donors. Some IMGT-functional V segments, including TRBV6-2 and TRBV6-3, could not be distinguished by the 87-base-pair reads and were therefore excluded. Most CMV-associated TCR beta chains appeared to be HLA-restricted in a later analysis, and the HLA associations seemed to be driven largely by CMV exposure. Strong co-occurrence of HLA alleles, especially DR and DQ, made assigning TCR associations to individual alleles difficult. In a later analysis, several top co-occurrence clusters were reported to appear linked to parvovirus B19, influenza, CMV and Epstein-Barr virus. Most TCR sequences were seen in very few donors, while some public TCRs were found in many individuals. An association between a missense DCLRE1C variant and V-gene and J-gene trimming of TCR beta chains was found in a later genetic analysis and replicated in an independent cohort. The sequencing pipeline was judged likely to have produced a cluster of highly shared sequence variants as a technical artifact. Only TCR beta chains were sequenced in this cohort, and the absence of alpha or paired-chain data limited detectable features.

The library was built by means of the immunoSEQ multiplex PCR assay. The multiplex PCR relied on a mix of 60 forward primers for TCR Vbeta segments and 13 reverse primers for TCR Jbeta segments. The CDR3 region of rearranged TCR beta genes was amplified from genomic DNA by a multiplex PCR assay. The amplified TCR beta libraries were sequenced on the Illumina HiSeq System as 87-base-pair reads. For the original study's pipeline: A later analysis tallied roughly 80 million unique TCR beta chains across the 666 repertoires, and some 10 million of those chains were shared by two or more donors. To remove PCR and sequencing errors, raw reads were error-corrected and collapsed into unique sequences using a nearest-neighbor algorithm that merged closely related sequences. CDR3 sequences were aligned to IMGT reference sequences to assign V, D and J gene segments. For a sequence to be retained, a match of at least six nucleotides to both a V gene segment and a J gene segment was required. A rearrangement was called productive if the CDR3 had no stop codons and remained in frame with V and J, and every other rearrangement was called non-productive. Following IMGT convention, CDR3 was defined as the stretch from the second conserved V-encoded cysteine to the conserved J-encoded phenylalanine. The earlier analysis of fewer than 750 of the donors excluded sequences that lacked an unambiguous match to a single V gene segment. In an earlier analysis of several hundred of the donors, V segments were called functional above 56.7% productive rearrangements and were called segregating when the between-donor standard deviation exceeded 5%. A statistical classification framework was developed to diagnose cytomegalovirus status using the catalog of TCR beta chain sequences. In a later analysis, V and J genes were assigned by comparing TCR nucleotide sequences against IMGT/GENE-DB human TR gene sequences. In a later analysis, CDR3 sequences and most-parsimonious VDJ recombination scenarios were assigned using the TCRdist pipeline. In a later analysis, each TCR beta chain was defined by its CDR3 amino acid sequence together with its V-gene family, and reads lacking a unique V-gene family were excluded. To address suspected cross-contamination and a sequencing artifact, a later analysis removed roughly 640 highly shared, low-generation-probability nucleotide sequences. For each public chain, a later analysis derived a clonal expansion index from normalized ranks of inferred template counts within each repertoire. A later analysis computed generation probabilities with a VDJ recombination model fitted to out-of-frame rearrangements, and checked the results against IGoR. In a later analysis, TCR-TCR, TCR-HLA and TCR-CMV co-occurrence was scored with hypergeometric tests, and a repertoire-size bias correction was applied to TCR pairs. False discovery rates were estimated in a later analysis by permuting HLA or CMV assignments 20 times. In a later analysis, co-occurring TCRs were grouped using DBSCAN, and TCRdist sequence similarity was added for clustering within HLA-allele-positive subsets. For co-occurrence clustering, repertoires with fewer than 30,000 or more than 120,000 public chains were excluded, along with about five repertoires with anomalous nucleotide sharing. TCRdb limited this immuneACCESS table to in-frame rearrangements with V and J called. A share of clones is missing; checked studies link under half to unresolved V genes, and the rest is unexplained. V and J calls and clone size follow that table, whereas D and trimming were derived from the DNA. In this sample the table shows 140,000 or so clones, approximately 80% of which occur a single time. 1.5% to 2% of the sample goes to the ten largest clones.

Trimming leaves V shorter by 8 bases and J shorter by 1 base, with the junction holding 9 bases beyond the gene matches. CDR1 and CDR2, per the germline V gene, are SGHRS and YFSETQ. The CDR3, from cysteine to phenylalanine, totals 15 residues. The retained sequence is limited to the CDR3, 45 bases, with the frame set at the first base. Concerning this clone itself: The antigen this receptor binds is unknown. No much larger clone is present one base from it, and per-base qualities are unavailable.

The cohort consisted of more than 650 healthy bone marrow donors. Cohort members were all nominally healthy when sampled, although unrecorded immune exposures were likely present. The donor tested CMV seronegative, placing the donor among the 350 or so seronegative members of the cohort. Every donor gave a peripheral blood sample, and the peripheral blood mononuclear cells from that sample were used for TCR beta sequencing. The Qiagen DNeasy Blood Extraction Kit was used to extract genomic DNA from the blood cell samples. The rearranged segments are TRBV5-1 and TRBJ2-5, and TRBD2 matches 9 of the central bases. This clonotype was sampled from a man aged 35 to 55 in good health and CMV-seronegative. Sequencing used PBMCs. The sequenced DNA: TGCGCCAGTCGAGAGGGCGGGGGGGCCCAAGAGACCCAGTACTTC. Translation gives CASREGGGAQETQYF.